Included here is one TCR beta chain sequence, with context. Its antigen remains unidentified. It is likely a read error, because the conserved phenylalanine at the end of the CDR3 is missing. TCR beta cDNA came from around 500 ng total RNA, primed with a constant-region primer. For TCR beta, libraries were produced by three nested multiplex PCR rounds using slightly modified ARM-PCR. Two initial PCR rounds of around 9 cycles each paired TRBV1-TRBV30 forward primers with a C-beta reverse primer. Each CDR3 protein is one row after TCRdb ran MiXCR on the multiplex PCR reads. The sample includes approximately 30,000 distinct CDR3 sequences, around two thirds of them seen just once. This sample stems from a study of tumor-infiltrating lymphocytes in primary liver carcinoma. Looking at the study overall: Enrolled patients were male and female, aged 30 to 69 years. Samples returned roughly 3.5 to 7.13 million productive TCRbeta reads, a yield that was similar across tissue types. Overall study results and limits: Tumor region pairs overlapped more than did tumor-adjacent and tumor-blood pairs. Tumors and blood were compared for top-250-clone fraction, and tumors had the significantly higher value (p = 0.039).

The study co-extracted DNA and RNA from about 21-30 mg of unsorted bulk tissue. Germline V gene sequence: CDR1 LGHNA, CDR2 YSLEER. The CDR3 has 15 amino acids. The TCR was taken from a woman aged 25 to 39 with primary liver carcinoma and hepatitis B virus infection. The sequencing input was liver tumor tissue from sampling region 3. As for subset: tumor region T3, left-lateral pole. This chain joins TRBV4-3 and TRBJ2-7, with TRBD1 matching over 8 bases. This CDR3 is CANSRDRWTGREQYY. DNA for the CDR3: TGCGCCAACAGCCGAGATCGATGGACAGGGCGGGAGCAGTACTAC.